The sequence of this T cell receptor beta chain was determined in a study of T cells expressing NK-cell markers. Findings and caveats of the study: Nothing established the HCMV specificity of expanded NKG2C+ T cell clones. One observes that, in several donors, these clonotypes were also the leading ones within the CD3+CD56-NKG2C+ fraction.

Comment on this clonotype: Its antigen is still unknown.

Germline values: CDR1 LGHNA, CDR2 YNFKEQ. The CDR3 is 14 amino acids. From the 5' RACE reads, TCRdb lists one entry per CDR3 protein and no DNA. The sample holds 350,000 to 500,000 distinct CDR3 sequences. The rearrangement joins TRBV4-2 to TRBJ1-5; TCRdb proposes TRBD1, but this gene call is untestable without DNA. The specimen sequenced was blood T cells: a sorted CD56 or NKG2C T cell subset, CD4+ or CD8+ T cells, or bulk PBMC T cells (not recorded which). The TCR sequence derives from a woman aged 18 to 75 in good health. The CDR3: CASSQDTGGQPQHF.